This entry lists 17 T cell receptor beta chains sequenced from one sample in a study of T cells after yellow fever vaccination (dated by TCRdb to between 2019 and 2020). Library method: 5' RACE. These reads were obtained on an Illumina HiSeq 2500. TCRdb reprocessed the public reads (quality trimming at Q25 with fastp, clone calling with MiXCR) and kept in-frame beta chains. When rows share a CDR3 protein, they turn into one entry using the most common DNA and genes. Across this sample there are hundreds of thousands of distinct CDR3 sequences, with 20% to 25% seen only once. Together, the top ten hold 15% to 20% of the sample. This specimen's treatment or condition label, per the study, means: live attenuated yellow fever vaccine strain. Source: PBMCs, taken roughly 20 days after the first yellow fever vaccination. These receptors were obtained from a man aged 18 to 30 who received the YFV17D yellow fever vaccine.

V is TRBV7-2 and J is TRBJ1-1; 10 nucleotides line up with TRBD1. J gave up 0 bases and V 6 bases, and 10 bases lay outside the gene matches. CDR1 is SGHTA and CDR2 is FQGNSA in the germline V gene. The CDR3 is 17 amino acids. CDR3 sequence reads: CASRHRGQGSLNTEAFF. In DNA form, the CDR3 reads TGTGCCAGCAGACATCGGGGACAGGGGTCGTTGAACACTGAAGCTTTCTTT.

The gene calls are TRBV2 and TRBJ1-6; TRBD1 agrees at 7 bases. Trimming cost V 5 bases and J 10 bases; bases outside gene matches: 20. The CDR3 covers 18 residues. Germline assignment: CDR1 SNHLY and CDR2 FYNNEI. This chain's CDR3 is CASSPTRGRQGRGSPLHF. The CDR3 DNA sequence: TGTGCCAGCAGTCCAACCCGCGGCAGACAGGGCCGGGGGTCACCCCTCCACTTT.

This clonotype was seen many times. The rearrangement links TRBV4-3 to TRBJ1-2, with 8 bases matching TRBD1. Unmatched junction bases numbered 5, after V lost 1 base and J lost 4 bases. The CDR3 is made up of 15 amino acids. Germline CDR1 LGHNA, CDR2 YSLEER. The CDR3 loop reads CASSQVTGGSYGYTF. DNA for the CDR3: TGCGCCAGCAGCCAAGTAACAGGGGGAAGCTATGGCTACACCTTC.

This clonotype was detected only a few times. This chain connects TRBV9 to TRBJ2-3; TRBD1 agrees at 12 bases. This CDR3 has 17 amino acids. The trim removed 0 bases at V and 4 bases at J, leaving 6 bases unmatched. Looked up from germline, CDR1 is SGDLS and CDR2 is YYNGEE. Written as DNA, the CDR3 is TGTGCCAGCAGCGTAGGGGGACAGGGGGCCATGGCAGATACGCAGTATTTT. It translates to CASSVGGQGAMADTQYF.

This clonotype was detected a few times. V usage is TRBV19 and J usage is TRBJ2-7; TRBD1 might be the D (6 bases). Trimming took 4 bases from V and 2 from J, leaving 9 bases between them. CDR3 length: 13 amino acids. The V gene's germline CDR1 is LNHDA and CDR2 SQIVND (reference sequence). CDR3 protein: CASSTSGAYEQYF. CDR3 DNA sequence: TGTGCCAGTAGTACATCAGGGGCCTACGAGCAGTACTTC.

In DNA form, the CDR3 reads TGTGCCAGCAGTTCCAAAGAGAGTATAACACCCCTCCACTTT. This gives the protein CASSSKESITPLHF. The rearrangement links TRBV12-3 or TRBV12-4 to TRBJ1-6, with D uncertain. V dropped 4 bases and J dropped 11 bases, with 15 bases sitting between them. The CDR3 runs 14 residues.

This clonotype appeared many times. CDR3 protein: CASSQLAEETQYF. In DNA, the CDR3 is TGTGCCAGCAGCCAGCTAGCTGAAGAGACCCAGTACTTC. V and J are TRBV18 and TRBJ2-5; TRBD2 might be the D (5 bases). V lost 8 bases to trimming and J lost 3 bases, with 13 bases between them. Germline lookup yields CDR1 KGHSH and CDR2 LQKENI. The CDR3 is 13 amino acids.

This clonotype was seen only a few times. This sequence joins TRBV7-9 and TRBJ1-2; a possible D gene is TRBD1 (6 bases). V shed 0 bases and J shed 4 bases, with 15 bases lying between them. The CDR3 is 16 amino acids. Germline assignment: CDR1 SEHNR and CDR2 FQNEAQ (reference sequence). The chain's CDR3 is CASSLARGRGAYGYTF. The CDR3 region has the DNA TGTGCCAGCAGCTTAGCGCGAGGCAGGGGAGCCTATGGCTACACCTTC.

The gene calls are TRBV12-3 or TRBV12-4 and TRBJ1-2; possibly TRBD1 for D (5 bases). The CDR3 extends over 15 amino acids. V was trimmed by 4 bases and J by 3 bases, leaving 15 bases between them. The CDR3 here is CASSSGGGADYGYTF. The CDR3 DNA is TGTGCCAGCAGTTCCGGGGGGGGTGCCGACTATGGCTACACCTTC.

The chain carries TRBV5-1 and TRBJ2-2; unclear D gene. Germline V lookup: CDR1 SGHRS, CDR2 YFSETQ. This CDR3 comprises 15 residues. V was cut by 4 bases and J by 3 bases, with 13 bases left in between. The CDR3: CASSPTVIDTGELFF. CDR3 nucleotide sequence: TGCGCCAGCAGCCCAACTGTCATAGACACCGGGGAGCTGTTTTTT.

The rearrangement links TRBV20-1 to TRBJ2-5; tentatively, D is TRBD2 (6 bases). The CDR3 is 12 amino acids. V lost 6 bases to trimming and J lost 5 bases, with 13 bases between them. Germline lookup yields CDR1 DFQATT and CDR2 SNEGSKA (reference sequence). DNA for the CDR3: TGCAGTGCCCCACTAGCAAGGGAGACCCAGTACTTC. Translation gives CSAPLARETQYF.

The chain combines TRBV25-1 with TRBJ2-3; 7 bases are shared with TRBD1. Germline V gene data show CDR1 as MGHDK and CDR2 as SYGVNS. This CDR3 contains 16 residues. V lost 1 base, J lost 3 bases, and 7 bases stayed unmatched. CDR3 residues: CASSELGTGETDTQYF. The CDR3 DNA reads TGTGCCAGCAGTGAATTGGGAACAGGGGAGACAGATACGCAGTATTTT.

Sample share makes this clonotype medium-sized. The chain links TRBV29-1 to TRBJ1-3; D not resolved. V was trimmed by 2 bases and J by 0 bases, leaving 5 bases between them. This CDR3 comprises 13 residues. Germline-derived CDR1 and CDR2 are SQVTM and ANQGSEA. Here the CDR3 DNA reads TGCAGCGTTGAACCAGGCTCTGGAAACACCATATATTTT. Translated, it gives CSVEPGSGNTIYF.

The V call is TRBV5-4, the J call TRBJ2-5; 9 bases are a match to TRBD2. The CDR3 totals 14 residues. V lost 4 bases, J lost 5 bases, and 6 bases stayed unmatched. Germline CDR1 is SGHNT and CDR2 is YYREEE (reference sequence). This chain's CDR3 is CASSMRGGRETQYF. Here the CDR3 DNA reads TGTGCCAGCAGCATGCGGGGGGGCCGCGAGACCCAGTACTTC.

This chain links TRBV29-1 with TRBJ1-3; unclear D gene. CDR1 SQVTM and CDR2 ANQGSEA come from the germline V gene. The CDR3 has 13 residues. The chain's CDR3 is CVGPRAAGNTIYF. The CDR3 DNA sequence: TGCGTCGGCCCTCGGGCAGCTGGAAACACCATATATTTT.

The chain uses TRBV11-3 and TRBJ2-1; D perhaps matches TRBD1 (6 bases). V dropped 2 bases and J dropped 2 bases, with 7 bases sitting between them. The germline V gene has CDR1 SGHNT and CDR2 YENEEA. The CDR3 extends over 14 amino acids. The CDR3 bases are TGTGCCAGCAGCTTAAGGGGGACCTACAATGAGCAGTTCTTC. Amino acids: CASSLRGTYNEQFF.

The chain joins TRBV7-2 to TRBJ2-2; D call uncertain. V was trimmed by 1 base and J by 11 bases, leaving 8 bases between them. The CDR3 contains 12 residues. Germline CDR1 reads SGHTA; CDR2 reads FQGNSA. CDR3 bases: TGTGCCAGCAGCTTAGGGGTACGCGAGCTGTTTTTT. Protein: CASSLGVRELFF.